The T cell receptor beta chain described here comes from a study of T cell repertoires in cytomegalovirus infection. Study at large: Indications of both CMV infection and matching HLA type were provided by public TCR beta signatures.

This clonotype appeared many times. This CDR3 region has 14 residues. From germline, CDR1 is ENHRY and CDR2 SYGVKD. The germline V and J ends were trimmed by 5 bases and 5 bases, with 15 bases remaining between them. TCRdb redid the calling of the reads with MiXCR, one entry per CDR3 protein. The data contain about 490,000 distinct CDR3 sequences, 10% to 12% of them singletons. The V gene is TRBV10-3, the J gene TRBJ2-5; D not resolved. The sequencing input was PBMCs. This sequence originates from a human donor in good health (CMV status not recorded). Some clones in this sample may be carry-over from other donors' samples. The CDR3 nucleotides are TGTGCCATCAGTCAAACGGACGCTCTTGAGACCCAGTACTTC. It encodes CAISQTDALETQYF.